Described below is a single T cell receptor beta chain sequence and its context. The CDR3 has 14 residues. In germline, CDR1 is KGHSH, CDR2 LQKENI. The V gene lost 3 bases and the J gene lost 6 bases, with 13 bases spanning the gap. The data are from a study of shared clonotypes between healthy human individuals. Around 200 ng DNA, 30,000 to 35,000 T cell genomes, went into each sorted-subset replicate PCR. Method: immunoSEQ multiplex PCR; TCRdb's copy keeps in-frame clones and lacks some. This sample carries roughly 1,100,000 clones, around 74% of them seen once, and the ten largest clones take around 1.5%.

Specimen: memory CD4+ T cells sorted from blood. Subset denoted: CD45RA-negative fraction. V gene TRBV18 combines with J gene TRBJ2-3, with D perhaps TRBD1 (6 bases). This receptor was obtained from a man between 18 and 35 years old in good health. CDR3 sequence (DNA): TGTGCCAGCTCACCGACAGGACCGGGGGATACGCAGTATTTT. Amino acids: CASSPTGPGDTQYF.